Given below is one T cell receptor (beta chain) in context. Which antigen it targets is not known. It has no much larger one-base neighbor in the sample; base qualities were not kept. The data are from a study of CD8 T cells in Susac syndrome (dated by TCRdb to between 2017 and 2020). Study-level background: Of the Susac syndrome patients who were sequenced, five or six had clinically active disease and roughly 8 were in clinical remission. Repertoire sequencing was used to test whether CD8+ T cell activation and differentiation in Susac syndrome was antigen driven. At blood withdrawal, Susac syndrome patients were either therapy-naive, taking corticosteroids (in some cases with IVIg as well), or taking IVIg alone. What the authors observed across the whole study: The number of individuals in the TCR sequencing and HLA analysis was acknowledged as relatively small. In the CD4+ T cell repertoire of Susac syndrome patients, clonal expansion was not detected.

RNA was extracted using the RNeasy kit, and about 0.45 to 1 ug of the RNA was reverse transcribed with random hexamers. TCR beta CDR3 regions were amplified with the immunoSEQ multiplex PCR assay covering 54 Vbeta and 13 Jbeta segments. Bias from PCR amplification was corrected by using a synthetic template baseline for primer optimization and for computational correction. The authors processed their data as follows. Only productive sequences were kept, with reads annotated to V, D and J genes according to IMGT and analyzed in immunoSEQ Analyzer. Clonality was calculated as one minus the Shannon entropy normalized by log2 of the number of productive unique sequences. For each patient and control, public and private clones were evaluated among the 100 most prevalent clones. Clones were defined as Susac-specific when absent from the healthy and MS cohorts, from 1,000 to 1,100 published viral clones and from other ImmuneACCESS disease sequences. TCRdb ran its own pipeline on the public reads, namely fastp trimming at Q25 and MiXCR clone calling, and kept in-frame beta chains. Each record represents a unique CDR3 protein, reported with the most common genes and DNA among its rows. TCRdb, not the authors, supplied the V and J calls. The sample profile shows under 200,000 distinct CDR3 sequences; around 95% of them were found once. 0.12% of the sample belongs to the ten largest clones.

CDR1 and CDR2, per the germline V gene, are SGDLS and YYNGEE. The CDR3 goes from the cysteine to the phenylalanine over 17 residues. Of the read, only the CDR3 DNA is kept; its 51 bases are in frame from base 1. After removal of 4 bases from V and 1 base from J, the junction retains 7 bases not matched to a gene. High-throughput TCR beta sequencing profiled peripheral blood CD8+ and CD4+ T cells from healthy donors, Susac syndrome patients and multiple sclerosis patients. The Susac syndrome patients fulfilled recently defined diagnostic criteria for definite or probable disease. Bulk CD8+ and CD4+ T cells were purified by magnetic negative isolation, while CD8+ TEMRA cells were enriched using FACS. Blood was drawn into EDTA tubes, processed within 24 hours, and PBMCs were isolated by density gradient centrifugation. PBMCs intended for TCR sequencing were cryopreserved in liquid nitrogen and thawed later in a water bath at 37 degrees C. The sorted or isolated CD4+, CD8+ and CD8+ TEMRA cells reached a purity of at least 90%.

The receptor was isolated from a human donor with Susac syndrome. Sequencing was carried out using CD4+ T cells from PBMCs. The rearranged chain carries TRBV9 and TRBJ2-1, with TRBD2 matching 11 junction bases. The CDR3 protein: CASSTTSGTVSYNEQFF. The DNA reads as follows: TGTGCCAGCAGCACGACTAGCGGGACAGTTTCCTACAATGAGCAGTTCTTC.